These T cell receptor beta chains were read from a single sample in a study of vaccination and CD4 T cells after COVID-19. Their cognate antigens are unknown. A single record per CDR3 protein comes from TCRdb applying MiXCR to the PCR reads. The data contain 15,000 to 16,000 distinct CDR3 sequences, 65% to 85% of them seen just once; the ten biggest clones take up about 5%. Sequencing input: CD4+ T cells from blood, cultured in vitro. These receptors all come from a human donor who had recovered from COVID-19. Each CDR3 is given with its conserved first and last residue.

TRBV5-1	TRBJ2-1	CASSLGLTLSYNEQFF
TRBV6-1	TRBJ1-6	CASSIVDRDNSPLHF
TRBV7-2	TRBJ2-3	CASSSSLLAGRGRRTDTQYF
TRBV20-1	TRBJ1-4	CSAHLGANEKLFF
TRBV20-1	TRBJ1-5	CSAYRDRGYQPQHF
TRBV19	TRBJ2-1	CASRQGNEQFF
TRBV5-4	TRBJ1-3	CAPRPGAIEGNTIYF
TRBV10-3	TRBJ2-7	CAISEHSLSYEQYF
TRBV20-1	TRBJ1-6	CSARALGTGGYNSPLHF
TRBV7-2	TRBJ1-1	CASRFQGNTEAFF
TRBV11-1	TRBJ2-7	CASSKGLGTPGQGAREQYF
TRBV12-3/TRBV12-4	TRBJ1-5	CASQGVWNQPQHF
TRBV20-1	TRBJ2-7	CSARVLEQYF
TRBV19	TRBJ2-7	CASSIDIRDRNYEQYF
TRBV20-1	TRBJ1-1	CSARRQNTEAFF
TRBV18	TRBJ2-3	CASSPDSTDTQYF
TRBV15	TRBJ2-5	CATRRLAGEETQYF
TRBV6-2/TRBV6-3	TRBJ1-5	CASSPRVAKSNQPQHF